This T cell receptor beta chain was recovered during a study of cytomegalovirus exposure and HLA in healthy donors. Whole-study findings and limits: The study put 150 or so TCR beta chains on its list as cytomegalovirus-associated. Highly shared variants forming one cluster were likely a sequencing artifact. Reports state that TCR beta sequences accurately predicted most subjects' HLA-A and HLA-B alleles.

Although they were nominally healthy when sampled, donors likely had unrecorded immune exposures. It was with 60 Vbeta and 13 Jbeta primers that the PCR ran. TCRdb keeps only in-frame clones here, not all; method: immunoSEQ multiplex PCR. This sample has over 55,000 clones; 80% occur once, and the top ten carry approximately 5.9%. V shed 0 bases, J shed 3 bases, and the junction held 2 bases outside the gene matches. CDR1 is SGHRS and CDR2 is YFSETQ in the germline V gene. This CDR3 has 14 amino acids. Remarks on this clone: The antigen remains unidentified. The sample contains more than one DNA sequence encoding this CDR3.

This TCR was recovered from a male donor in good health and CMV-seronegative. The specimen sequenced was PBMCs. The chain employs TRBV5-1 and TRBJ2-5, with 7 bases aligning to TRBD2. CDR3 nucleotide sequence: TGCGCCAGCAGCTTGGGACTAGCTAAAGAGACCCAGTACTTC. This sequence encodes CASSLGLAKETQYF.